The next 23 T cell receptor beta chains were all read from a single sample in a study of T cells in Graves' hyperthyroidism and ophthalmopathy. There were TCR beta CDR3 regions amplified from RNA transcripts. The HTBI set primed first-round TCR CDR3 RT-PCR. TCRdb re-analysed the multiplex PCR reads in MiXCR, keeping a single row per CDR3 protein. The repertoire has 250,000 to 300,000 distinct CDR3 sequences, roughly 14% of them found once; the top ten carry 6.5% to 10%. Material: blood. These receptors were collected from a young woman with Graves' hyperthyroidism that later progressed to Graves' ophthalmopathy.

In its sample, this clonotype was seen many times. V is TRBV10-3 and J is TRBJ2-1; D is undetermined. This CDR3 region has 17 residues. V lost 7 bases, J lost 0 bases, and 19 bases lay in between. Per the germline V gene, CDR1 is ENHRY and CDR2 is SYGVKD. Written as DNA, the CDR3 is TGTGCCATCACCGAAAAGATCAAGCTGAGCTCCTACAATGAGCAGTTCTTC. Translated: CAITEKIKLSSYNEQFF.

There are many counts of this clonotype. The chain is built from TRBV7-8 and TRBJ2-6; D is unclear. This CDR3 is built from 15 residues. In germline, CDR1 is SGHVS, CDR2 FQNEAQ. Trimming left V 5 bases short and J 0 bases short, with 8 bases between. DNA of the CDR3: TGTGCCAGCAGCCCAAGGCGCTCTGGGGCCAACGTCCTGACTTTC. This gives the protein CASSPRRSGANVLTF.

In its sample, this clonotype was seen many times. The chain links TRBV20-1 to TRBJ2-5; the match to TRBD2 covers 12 bases. Germline CDR1 and CDR2: DFQATT and SNEGSKA (reference sequence). With 1 base clipped from V and 5 bases from J, the junction kept 11 bases outside the gene matches. The CDR3 covers 17 residues. The CDR3 region has the DNA TGCAGTGCTAGAGGGCTAACCCTAGCGGGAGGGGGGGAGACCCAGTACTTC. This sequence encodes CSARGLTLAGGGETQYF.

This clonotype was seen only a few times. The J gene is TRBJ1-4, the V gene TRBV5-1; D unclear. The ends were cut back, 0 bases at V and 8 bases at J, with 11 bases in the middle. The CDR3 spans 14 residues. Germline V lookup: CDR1 SGHRS, CDR2 YFSETQ. The CDR3 sequence: CASSLVDGREKLFF. The CDR3 nucleotides read TGCGCCAGCAGCTTGGTGGACGGGAGAGAAAAACTGTTTTTT. Together with reference TRBV5-1 and TRBJ1-4, the CDR3 gives the full variable domain: KAGVTQTPRYLIKTRGQQVTLSCSPISGHRSVSWYQQTPGQGLQFLFEYFSETQRNKGNFPGRFSGRQFSNSRSEMNVSTLELGDSALYLCASSLVDGREKLFFGSGTQLSVL.

In this sample, this clonotype turned up a few times. The chain is built from TRBV28 and TRBJ1-6; 10 nucleotides agree with TRBD1. The CDR3 extends over 14 amino acids. Trimming took 6 bases from V and 9 from J; bases not matched to a gene: 5. The germline V gene has CDR1 MDHEN and CDR2 SYDVKM. CDR3 coding DNA: TGTGCCAGCAGCCGGGACAGGGGAATTTCACCCCTCCACTTT. Translating it yields CASSRDRGISPLHF.

At least ten counts were recorded for this clonotype. The V call is TRBV15, the J call TRBJ2-1; tentatively, D is TRBD2 (7 bases). Germline values: CDR1 LNHNV, CDR2 YYDKDF (reference sequence). V lost 5 bases, J lost 2 bases, and 19 bases lay in between. This CDR3 is built from 17 residues. CDR3 sequence (DNA): TGTGCCACCAGCCCTACAATGCGGGGGCCGGCCTACAATGAGCAGTTCTTC. Its protein product is CATSPTMRGPAYNEQFF.

At least ten counts were recorded for this clonotype. The chain recombines TRBV12-3 or TRBV12-4 with TRBJ1-1; D is ambiguous. Trimming took 7 bases from V and 1 from J, leaving 10 bases between them. The CDR3 has 13 amino acids. The CDR3 DNA follows: TGTGCCAGCACCCCAGACACGAACACTGAAGCTTTCTTT. This gives the protein CASTPDTNTEAFF.

For this clonotype: This CDR3 fails to terminate in the conserved phenylalanine or tryptophan, so it likely reflects a read error. The chain employs TRBV6-5 and TRBJ2-1; TRBD2 might be the D (6 bases). CDR1 and CDR2 (germline): MNHEY, SVGAGI. V lost 4 bases and J lost 0, with 10 bases in between. The CDR3 length is 15 residues. CDR3 protein: CASSLGGASYNEQFI. The CDR3 coding sequence is TGTGCCAGCAGTTTGGGGGGAGCCTCCTACAATGAGCAGTTCATC.

This clonotype has ten or more counts. J is TRBJ2-2 and V is TRBV7-2; 7 bases match TRBD2. The V segment lost 1 base and the J segment 1 base; nucleotides outside the gene matches: 3. CDR3 length: 16 amino acids. From germline, CDR1 is SGHTA and CDR2 FQGNSA. The CDR3 DNA reads as TGTGCCAGCAGCTTAGGGGGGGGGATGAACACCGGGGAGCTGTTTTTT. This gives the protein CASSLGGGMNTGELFF.

This clonotype was seen repeatedly, ten times or more. The rearrangement links TRBV20-1 to TRBJ2-4; TRBD2 aligns across 8 bases. The length of the CDR3 is 16 residues. V lost 7 bases and J lost 0; bases outside the gene matches: 11. Germline CDR1 is DFQATT and CDR2 is SNEGSKA (reference sequence). DNA for the CDR3: TGCAGTGTCCAGCGGGAGTGGGAACTAGCCAAAAACATTCAGTACTTC. It yields the protein CSVQREWELAKNIQYF.

The sample holds many counts of this clonotype. The chain combines TRBV5-4 with TRBJ2-1; D is ambiguous. Germline V gene lookup returns CDR1 SGHNT and CDR2 YYREEE (reference sequence). The CDR3 is 14 residues long. V gave up 1 base and J gave up 4 bases, with 9 bases separating them. CDR3 coding DNA: TGTGCCAGCAGCTTGCAGTCTACTTACAATGAGCAGTTCTTC. This translates into CASSLQSTYNEQFF.

This clonotype was found many times. The J gene is TRBJ1-6, the V gene TRBV6-1; D may be TRBD1 (5 bases). The germline gives CDR1 MNHNS, CDR2 SASEGT. Trimming pared 8 bases from V and 7 bases from J, leaving 15 bases between. The CDR3 covers 14 residues. In nucleotides, the CDR3 is TGTGCCAGCCGAACAGGCCTAGAGAATTCACCCCTCCACTTT. It specifies CASRTGLENSPLHF.

In nucleotides, the CDR3 is TGCAGTTTCGGACAGGGGATAGATCAGCCCCAGCATTTT. This gives the protein CSFGQGIDQPQHF. The chain links TRBV20-1 to TRBJ1-5, with 9 nucleotides matching TRBD1. The CDR3 length is 13 residues. The V gene's germline CDR1 is DFQATT and CDR2 SNEGSKA (reference sequence). The ends lost 8 bases at V and 5 bases at J; junction bases unmatched: 7.

The chain employs TRBV6-1 and TRBJ2-1, with D uncertain. Germline loops: CDR1 MNHNS, CDR2 SASEGT. V shed 7 bases and J shed 4 bases, with 14 bases lying between them. The CDR3 extends over 14 amino acids. DNA of the CDR3: TGTGCCAGCAAGCAGCACCTGGAGTACAATGAGCAGTTCTTC. It translates to CASKQHLEYNEQFF.

This clonotype was detected a few times. CDR3 coding DNA: TGTGCCAGCAGTGTTTTAGCGGCCACAGATACGCAGTATTTT. Its translation is CASSVLAATDTQYF. V gene TRBV9 combines with J gene TRBJ2-3; D may be TRBD2 (6 bases). The CDR3 consists of 14 residues. The V end lost 5 bases, the J end lost 2 bases, and 12 bases lay between the germline ends. Germline CDR1 reads SGDLS; CDR2 reads YYNGEE.

The table lists this clonotype with many counts. This chain joins TRBV7-2 and TRBJ2-7, with D unresolved. V was clipped by 2 bases and J by 0 bases, with 8 bases between them. The CDR3 is 14 residues long. CDR1 is SGHTA, CDR2 FQGNSA, per germline. The CDR3 here is CASSLLPNSYEQYF. The CDR3 DNA is TGTGCCAGCAGCTTACTCCCGAACTCCTACGAGCAGTACTTC.

This clonotype was seen repeatedly, ten times or more. V is TRBV12-3 or TRBV12-4 and J is TRBJ1-3, with a possible D match to TRBD1 (5 bases). The length of the CDR3 is 15 residues. V was pared by 3 bases and J by 0 bases, with 9 bases between. As DNA, the CDR3 is TGTGCCAGCAGTTTGGACATACCCTCTGGAAACACCATATATTTT. Residues: CASSLDIPSGNTIYF.

Many counts were recorded for this clonotype. This rearrangement joins TRBV12-3 or TRBV12-4 to TRBJ1-5, with a tentative D call TRBD1 (6 bases). Trimming cost V 8 bases and J 4 bases, with 12 bases left between them. There are 13 residues in the CDR3. The CDR3 DNA follows: TGTGCCAGCTCATGGACAGTTAATCAGCCCCAGCATTTT. The encoded protein is CASSWTVNQPQHF.

This clonotype occurred once. This sequence joins TRBV6-9 and TRBJ1-2, with D unresolved. CDR1 and CDR2 from the germline V gene are MNHGY and SVAAGI. This CDR3 is 12 amino acids long. V lost 5 bases, J lost 3 bases, and 7 bases lay in between. Here the CDR3 reads CASSISDYGYTF. DNA for the CDR3: TGTGCCAGCAGTATATCCGACTATGGCTACACCTTC.

In this sample, this clonotype turned up many times. The DNA of the CDR3 is TGTGCCAGCAGCGCCCCGGGACTAGCGGGAGGTGAGCAGTTCTTC. It specifies CASSAPGLAGGEQFF. The rearrangement joins TRBV9 to TRBJ2-1; 15 bases are shared with TRBD2. Trimming cost V 3 bases and J 9 bases; bases outside gene matches: 4. Per the germline V gene, CDR1 is SGDLS and CDR2 is YYNGEE. CDR3 length: 15 residues. Variable domain in full (rest from reference TRBV9 and TRBJ2-1): DSGVTQTPKHLITATGQRVTLRCSPRSGDLSVYWYQQSLDQGLQFLIQYYNGEERAKGNILERFSAQQFPDLHSELNLSSLELGDSALYFCASSAPGLAGGEQFFGPGTRLTVL.

This clonotype was seen a few times. The chain employs TRBV6-2 or TRBV6-3 and TRBJ2-6; TRBD1 agrees at 12 bases. Trimming at V came to 5 bases and at J to 4 bases, leaving 6 bases not matched to a gene. Germline CDR1 and CDR2: MNHEY and SVGEGT. The CDR3 runs to 17 residues. The CDR3 DNA follows: TGTGCCAGCAGTCCGGGACAGGGGGCGTCGGGGGCCAACGTCCTGACTTTC. It specifies CASSPGQGASGANVLTF.

This clonotype has ten or more counts. The chain uses TRBV7-8 and TRBJ2-3, with 11 bases that match TRBD2. Germline V CDR1 and CDR2: SGHVS, FQNEAQ. J gave up 5 bases and V 4 bases, and 2 bases lay outside the gene matches. CDR3 length equals 14 residues. In DNA, the CDR3 is TGTGCCAGCAGCTCCGGACTAGCGGGAGATACGCAGTATTTT. Its protein product is CASSSGLAGDTQYF.

This clonotype was counted between two and nine times. The chain links TRBV4-2 to TRBJ2-3; D possibly corresponds to TRBD2 (5 bases). There are 15 residues in the CDR3. Germline assignment: CDR1 LGHNA and CDR2 YNFKEQ. The V end lost 3 bases, the J end lost 1 base, and 11 bases lay between the germline ends. Here the CDR3 DNA reads TGTGCCAGCAGCCAGCTAACCGGGGGCACAGATACGCAGTATTTT. Translating it yields CASSQLTGGTDTQYF.